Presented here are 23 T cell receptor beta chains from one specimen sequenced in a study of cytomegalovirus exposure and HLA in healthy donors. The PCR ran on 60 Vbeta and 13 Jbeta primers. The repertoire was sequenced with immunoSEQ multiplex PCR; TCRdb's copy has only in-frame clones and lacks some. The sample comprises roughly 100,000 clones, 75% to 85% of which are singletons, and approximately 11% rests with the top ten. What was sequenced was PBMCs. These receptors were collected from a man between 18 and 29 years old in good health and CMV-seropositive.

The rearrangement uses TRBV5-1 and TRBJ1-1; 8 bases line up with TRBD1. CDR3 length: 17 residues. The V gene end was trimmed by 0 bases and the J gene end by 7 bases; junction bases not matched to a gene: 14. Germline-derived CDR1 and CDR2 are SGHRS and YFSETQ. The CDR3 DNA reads TGCGCCAGCAGCTTGGGCCAGGGGGCCCAGAAGGGGGGTGAAGCTTTCTTT. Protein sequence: CASSLGQGAQKGGEAFF.

CDR3 residues: CASSLGSGGMNQPQHF. The DNA for the CDR3 is TGTGCCAGCAGCTTAGGGAGTGGGGGCATGAATCAGCCCCAGCATTTT. The V gene is TRBV11-2, the J gene TRBJ1-5, with D possibly matching TRBD1 (6 bases). The germline gives CDR1 SGHAT, CDR2 FQNNGV. The V gene lost 1 base and the J gene lost 4 bases, with 14 bases spanning the gap. The CDR3 is 16 amino acids.

The CDR3 nucleotides read TGCGCCAGCAGTGAGGGCAGATCCACAGATACGCAGTATTTT. It codes for CASSEGRSTDTQYF. The chain has TRBV10-1 and TRBJ2-3; no clear D gene. Germline V gene sequence: CDR1 WNHNN, CDR2 SYGVQD (reference sequence). The germline V and J ends were trimmed by 2 bases and 2 bases, with 8 bases remaining between them. The CDR3 extends over 14 amino acids.

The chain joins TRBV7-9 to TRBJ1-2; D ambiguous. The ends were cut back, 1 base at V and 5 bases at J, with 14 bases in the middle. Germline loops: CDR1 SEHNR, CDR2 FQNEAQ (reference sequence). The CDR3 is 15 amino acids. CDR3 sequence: CASSLVGTGVYGYTF. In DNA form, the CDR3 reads TGTGCCAGCAGCTTAGTCGGCACTGGAGTATATGGCTACACCTTC.

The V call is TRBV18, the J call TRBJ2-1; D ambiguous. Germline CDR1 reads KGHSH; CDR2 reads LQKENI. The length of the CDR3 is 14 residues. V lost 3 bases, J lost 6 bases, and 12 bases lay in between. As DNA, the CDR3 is TGTGCCAGCTCACCGCTCACTGTCGTCAATGAGCAGTTCTTC. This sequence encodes CASSPLTVVNEQFF.

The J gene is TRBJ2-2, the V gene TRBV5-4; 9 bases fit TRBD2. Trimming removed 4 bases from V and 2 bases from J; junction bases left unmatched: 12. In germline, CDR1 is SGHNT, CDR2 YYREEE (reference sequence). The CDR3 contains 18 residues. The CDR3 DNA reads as TGTGCCAGCAGCCTACCTTATTTAGCGGGGGACAACACCGGGGAGCTGTTTTTT. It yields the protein CASSLPYLAGDNTGELFF.

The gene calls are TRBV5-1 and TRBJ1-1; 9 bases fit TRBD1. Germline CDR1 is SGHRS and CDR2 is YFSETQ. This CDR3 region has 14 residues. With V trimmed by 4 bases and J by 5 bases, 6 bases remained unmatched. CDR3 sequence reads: CASSVTGGWTEAFF. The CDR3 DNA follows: TGCGCCAGCAGCGTTACAGGGGGCTGGACTGAAGCTTTCTTT. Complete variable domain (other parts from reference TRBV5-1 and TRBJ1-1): KAGVTQTPRYLIKTRGQQVTLSCSPISGHRSVSWYQQTPGQGLQFLFEYFSETQRNKGNFPGRFSGRQFSNSRSEMNVSTLELGDSALYLCASSVTGGWTEAFFGQGTRLTVV.

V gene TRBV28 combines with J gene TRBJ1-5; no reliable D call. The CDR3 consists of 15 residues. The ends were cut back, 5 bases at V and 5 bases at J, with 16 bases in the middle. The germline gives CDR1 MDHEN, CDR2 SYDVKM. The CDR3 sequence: CASSPVELVYQPQHF. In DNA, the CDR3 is TGTGCCAGCAGTCCTGTCGAGTTGGTGTATCAGCCCCAGCATTTT.

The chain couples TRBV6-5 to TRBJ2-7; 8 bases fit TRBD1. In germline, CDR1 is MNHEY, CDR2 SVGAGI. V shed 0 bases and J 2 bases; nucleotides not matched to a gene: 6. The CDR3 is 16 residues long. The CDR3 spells CASSYSTEDRAYEQYF. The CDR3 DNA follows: TGTGCCAGCAGTTACTCGACCGAGGACAGGGCCTACGAGCAGTACTTC.

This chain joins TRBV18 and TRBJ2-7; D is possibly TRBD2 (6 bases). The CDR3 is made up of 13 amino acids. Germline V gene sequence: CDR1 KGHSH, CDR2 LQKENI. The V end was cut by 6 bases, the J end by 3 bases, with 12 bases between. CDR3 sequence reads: CASSLYGGYEQYF. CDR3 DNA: TGTGCCAGCTCCCTATACGGGGGCTACGAGCAGTACTTC.

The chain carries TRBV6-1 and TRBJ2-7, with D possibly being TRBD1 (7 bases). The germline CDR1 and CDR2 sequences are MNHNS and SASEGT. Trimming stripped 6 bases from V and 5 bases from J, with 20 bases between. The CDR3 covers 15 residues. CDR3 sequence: CASSPIGGGTDEQYF. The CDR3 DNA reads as TGTGCCAGCAGCCCCATCGGTGGGGGGACAGACGAGCAGTACTTC.

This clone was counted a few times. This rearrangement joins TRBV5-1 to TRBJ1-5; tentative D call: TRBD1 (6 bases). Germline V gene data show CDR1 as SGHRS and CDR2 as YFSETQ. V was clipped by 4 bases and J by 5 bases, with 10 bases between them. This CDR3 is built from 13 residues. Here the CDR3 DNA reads TGCGCCAGCAGCGTGGGGGGCGATCAGCCCCAGCATTTT. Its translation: CASSVGGDQPQHF.

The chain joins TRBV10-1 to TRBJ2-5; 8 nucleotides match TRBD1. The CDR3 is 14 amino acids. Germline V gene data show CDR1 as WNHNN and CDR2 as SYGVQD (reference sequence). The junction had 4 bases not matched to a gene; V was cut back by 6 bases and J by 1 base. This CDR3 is CASRLDRAQETQYF. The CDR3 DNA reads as TGCGCCAGCAGGCTGGACAGGGCCCAAGAGACCCAGTACTTC.

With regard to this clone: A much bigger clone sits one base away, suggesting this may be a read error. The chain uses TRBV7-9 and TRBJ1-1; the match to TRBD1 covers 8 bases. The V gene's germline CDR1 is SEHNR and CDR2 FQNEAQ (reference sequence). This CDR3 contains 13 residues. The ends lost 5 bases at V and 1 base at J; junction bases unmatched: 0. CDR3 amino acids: CASSGQGNTEAFF. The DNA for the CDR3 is TGTGCCAGCAGCGGACAGGGGAACACTGAAGCTTTCTTT.

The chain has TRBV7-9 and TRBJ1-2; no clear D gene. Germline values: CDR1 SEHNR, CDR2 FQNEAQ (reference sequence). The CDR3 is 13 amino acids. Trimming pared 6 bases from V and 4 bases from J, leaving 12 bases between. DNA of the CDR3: TGTGCCAGCAGTTCTAAGCAAAGCTATGGCTACACCTTC. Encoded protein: CASSSKQSYGYTF.

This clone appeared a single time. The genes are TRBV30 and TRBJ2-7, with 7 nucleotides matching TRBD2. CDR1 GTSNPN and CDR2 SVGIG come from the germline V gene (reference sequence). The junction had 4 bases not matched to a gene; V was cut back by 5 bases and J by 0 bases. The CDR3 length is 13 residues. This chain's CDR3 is CAWESGASYEQYF. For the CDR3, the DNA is TGTGCCTGGGAAAGCGGGGCCTCCTACGAGCAGTACTTC. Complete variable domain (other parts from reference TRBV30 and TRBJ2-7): SQTIHQWPATLVQPVGSPLSLECTVEGTSNPNLYWYRQAAGRGLQLLFYSVGIGQISSEVPQNLSASRPQDRQFILSSKKLLLSDSGFYLCAWESGASYEQYFGPGTRLTVT.

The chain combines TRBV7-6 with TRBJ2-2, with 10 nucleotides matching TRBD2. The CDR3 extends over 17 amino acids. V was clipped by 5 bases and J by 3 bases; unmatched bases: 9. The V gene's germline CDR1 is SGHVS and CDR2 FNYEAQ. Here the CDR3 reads CASSQQAGGPDTGELFF. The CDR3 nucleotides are TGTGCCAGCAGCCAACAAGCGGGGGGGCCTGACACCGGGGAGCTGTTTTTT.

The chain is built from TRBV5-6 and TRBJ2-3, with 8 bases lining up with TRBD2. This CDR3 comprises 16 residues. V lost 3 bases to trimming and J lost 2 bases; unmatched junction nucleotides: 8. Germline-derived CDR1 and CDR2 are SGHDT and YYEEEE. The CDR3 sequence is CASSSTSGLNTDTQYF. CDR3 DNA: TGTGCCAGCAGCTCAACTAGCGGCCTTAACACAGATACGCAGTATTTT.

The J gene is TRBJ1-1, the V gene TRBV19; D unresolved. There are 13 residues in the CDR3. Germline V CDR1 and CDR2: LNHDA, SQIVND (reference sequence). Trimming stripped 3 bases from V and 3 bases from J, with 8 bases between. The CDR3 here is CASSITGDTEAFF. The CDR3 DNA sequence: TGTGCCAGTAGTATTACCGGGGACACTGAAGCTTTCTTT.

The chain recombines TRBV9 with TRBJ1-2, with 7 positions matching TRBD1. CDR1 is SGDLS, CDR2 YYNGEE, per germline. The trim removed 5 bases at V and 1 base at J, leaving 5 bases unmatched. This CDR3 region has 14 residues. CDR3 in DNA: TGTGCCAGCAGGTCACAGGGGTTTAACTATGGCTACACCTTC. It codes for CASRSQGFNYGYTF.

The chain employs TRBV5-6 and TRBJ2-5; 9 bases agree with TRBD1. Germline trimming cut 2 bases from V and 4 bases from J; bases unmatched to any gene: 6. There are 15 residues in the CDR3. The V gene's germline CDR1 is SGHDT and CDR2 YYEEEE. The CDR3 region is CASSFERQGGETQYF. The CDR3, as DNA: TGTGCCAGCAGCTTCGAGCGACAGGGGGGAGAGACCCAGTACTTC. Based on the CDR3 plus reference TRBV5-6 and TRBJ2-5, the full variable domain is DAGVTQSPTHLIKTRGQQVTLRCSPKSGHDTVSWYQQALGQGPQFIFQYYEEEERQRGNFPDRFSGHQFPNYSSELNVNALLLGDSALYLCASSFERQGGETQYFGPGTRLLVL.

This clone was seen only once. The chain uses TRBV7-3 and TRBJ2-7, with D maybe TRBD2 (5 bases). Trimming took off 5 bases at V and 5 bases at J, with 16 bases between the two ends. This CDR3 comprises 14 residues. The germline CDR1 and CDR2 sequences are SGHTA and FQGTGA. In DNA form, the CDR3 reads TGTGCCAGCAGCCCCCGTCGGGGAACAGACGAGCAGTACTTC. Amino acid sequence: CASSPRRGTDEQYF. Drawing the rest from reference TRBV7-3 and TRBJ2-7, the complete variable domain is GAGVSQTPSNKVTEKGKYVELRCDPISGHTALYWYRQSLGQGPEFLIYFQGTGAADDSGLPNDRFFAVRPEGSVSTLKIQRTERGDSAVYLCASSPRRGTDEQYFGPGTRLTVT.

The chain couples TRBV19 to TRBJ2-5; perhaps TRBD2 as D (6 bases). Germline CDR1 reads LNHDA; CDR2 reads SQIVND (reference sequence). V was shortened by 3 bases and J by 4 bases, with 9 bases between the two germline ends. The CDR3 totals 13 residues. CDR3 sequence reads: CASSIRGGETQYF. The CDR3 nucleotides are TGTGCCAGTAGTATTCGGGGAGGAGAGACCCAGTACTTC.